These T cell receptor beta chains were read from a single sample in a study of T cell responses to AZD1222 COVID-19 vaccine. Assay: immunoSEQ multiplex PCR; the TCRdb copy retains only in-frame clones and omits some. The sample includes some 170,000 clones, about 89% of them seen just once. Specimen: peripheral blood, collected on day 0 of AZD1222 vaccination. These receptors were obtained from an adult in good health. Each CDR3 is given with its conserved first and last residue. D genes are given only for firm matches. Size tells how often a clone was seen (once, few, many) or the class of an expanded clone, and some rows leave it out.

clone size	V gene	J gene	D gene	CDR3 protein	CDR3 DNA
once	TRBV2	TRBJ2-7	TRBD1	CASSDPDRGRDEQYF	TGTGCCAGCAGTGATCCGGACAGGGGGCGCGATGAGCAGTACTTC
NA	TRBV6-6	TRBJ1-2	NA	CASSYNGYTF	TGTGCCAGCAGTTACAATGGCTACACCTTC
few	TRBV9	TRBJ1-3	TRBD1	CASSDPGTADTIYF	TGTGCCAGCAGCGATCCCGGGACAGCGGACACCATATATTTT
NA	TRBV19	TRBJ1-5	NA	CASSMTGSNQPQHF	TGTGCCAGTAGTATGACGGGCAGCAATCAGCCCCAGCATTTT
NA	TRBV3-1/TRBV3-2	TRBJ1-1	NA	CASSWGGRAFF	TGTGCCAGCAGCTGGGGCGGAAGAGCTTTCTTT
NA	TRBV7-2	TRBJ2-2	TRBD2	CASTPIVGRGGSAGELFF	TGTGCCAGCACCCCAATTGTTGGTCGGGGGGGATCGGCCGGGGAGCTGTTTTTT
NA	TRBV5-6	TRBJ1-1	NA	CASRSMGSEAFF	TGTGCCAGCCGATCCATGGGTTCTGAAGCTTTCTTT
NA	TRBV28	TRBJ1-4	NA	CASSRAGTPLVGEKLFF	TGTGCCAGCAGCCGTGCCGGGACTCCTCTCGTAGGTGAAAAACTGTTTTTT
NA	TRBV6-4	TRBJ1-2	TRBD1	CASSAGTGDGYTF	TGTGCCAGCAGTGCCGGGACAGGGGATGGCTACACCTTC
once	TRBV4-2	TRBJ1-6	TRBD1	CASSPRTGSSYNSPLHF	TGTGCCAGCAGCCCCCGGACAGGGAGCTCCTATAATTCACCCCTCCACTTT
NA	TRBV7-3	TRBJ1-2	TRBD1	CASSLVPGQGYGYTF	TGTGCCAGCAGCTTAGTTCCGGGACAGGGTTATGGCTACACCTTC
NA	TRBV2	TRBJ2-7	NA	CASSETREQYF	TGTGCCAGCAGTGAAACCAGAGAGCAGTACTTC
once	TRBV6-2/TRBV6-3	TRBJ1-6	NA	CASSFQGLNSPLHF	TGTGCCAGCAGTTTTCAGGGCCTTAATTCACCCCTCCACTTT
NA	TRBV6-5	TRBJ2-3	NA	CASSLDRDKTQYF	TGTGCCAGTTCCTTGGACCGGGACAAAACGCAGTATTTT
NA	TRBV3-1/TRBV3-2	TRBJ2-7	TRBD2	CASTLGGRAYEQYF	TGTGCCAGCACCCTAGGCGGGAGGGCCTACGAGCAGTACTTC
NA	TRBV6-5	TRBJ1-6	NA	CASSYLNGGNSPLHF	TGTGCCAGCAGTTACCTCAATGGGGGGAATTCACCCCTCCACTTT
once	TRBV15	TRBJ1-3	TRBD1	CATSSRGLQGNTIYF	TGTGCCACCAGCTCCAGGGGGCTACAGGGAAACACCATATATTTT
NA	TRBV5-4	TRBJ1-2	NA	CASSSDSYGYTF	TGTGCCAGCAGTTCAGACAGCTATGGCTACACCTTC
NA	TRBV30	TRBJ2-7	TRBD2	CAWSILAEVGEQYF	TGTGCCTGGAGTATACTAGCGGAGGTGGGTGAGCAGTACTTC
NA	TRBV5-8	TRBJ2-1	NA	CASSFVLTSYNEQFF	TGTGCCAGCAGCTTTGTCCTGACCTCCTACAATGAGCAGTTCTTC
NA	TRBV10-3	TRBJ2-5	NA	CAISPGEETQYF	TGTGCCATCAGTCCCGGGGAGGAGACCCAGTACTTC
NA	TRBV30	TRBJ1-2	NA	CAWSSGLVHGYTF	TGTGCCTGGAGTTCGGGGCTGGTGCATGGCTACACCTTC
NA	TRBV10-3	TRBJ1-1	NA	CAISESFELGSAEAFF	TGTGCCATCAGTGAGTCTTTTGAATTAGGTTCTGCTGAAGCTTTCTTT
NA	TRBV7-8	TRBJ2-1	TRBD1	CASSFLQGPSSYNEQFF	TGTGCCAGCAGCTTCTTACAGGGGCCTAGCTCCTACAATGAGCAGTTCTTC
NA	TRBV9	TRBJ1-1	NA	CASSVRGGVYTEAFF	TGTGCCAGCAGCGTCCGGGGAGGGGTCTACACTGAAGCTTTCTTT
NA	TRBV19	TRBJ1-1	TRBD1	CASSRGRDTEAFF	TGTGCCAGTTCCAGGGGGCGGGACACTGAAGCTTTCTTT
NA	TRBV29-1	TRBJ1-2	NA	CSVVGPSSTF	TGCAGCGTTGTTGGCCCTTCTAGCACCTTC
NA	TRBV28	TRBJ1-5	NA	CASKWRVDSNQPQHF	TGTGCCAGCAAGTGGAGGGTGGATAGCAATCAGCCCCAGCATTTT
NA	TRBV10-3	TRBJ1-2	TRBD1	CAISESMFRTGVNYGYTF	TGTGCCATCAGTGAGTCGATGTTCCGGACAGGGGTTAACTATGGCTACACCTTC
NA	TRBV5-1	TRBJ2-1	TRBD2	CASSQELAGGTNEQFF	TGCGCCAGCAGCCAAGAACTAGCGGGGGGTACCAATGAGCAGTTCTTC
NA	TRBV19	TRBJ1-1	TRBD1	CASSIRGQGYTEAFF	TGTGCCAGTAGTATCAGGGGACAGGGCTACACTGAAGCTTTCTTT
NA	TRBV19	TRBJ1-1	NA	CASITQSWATEAFF	TGTGCCAGTATTACACAGTCGTGGGCCACTGAAGCTTTCTTT
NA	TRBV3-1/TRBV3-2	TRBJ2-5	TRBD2	CASSQDVGAGWETQYF	TGTGCCAGCAGCCAAGATGTCGGAGCGGGGTGGGAGACCCAGTACTTC
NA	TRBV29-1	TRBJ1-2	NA	CSVGGSGSTF	TGCAGCGTGGGGGGATCGGGCTCAACCTTC
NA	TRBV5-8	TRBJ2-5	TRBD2	CASSIWGGQETQYF	TGTGCCAGCAGCATTTGGGGGGGTCAAGAGACCCAGTACTTC
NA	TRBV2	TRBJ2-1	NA	CASRPLSGQYNEQFF	TGTGCCAGCCGCCCTCTCTCGGGACAATACAATGAGCAGTTCTTC
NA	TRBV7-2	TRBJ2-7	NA	CASSSGLEQYF	TGTGCCAGCAGCTCAGGGCTCGAGCAGTACTTC
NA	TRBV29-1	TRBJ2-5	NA	CSVPRSNF	TGCAGCGTCCCCCGTAGCAACTTC
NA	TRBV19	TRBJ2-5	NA	CASSRAGRDQETQYF	TGTGCCAGTAGTAGAGCAGGCAGGGACCAAGAGACCCAGTACTTC
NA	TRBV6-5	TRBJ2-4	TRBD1	CASSSGQVAKNIQYF	TGTGCCAGCAGTTCGGGACAGGTCGCCAAAAACATTCAGTACTTC
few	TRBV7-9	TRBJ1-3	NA	CASSPPGDPGNTIYF	TGTGCCAGCAGCCCTCCAGGGGACCCTGGAAACACCATATATTTT
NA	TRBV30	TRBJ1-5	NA	CAWGDYSNQPQHF	TGTGCCTGGGGGGACTATAGCAATCAGCCCCAGCATTTT
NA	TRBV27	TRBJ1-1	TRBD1	CASSPQRKGGYTEAFF	TGTGCCAGCAGTCCCCAACGAAAAGGGGGCTACACTGAAGCTTTCTTT
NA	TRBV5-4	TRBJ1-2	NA	CASSFRSQNYGYTF	TGTGCCAGCAGCTTCCGATCCCAGAATTATGGCTACACCTTC
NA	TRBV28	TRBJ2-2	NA	CASSPYTRGELFF	TGTGCCAGCAGTCCCTACACTAGAGGGGAGCTGTTTTTT
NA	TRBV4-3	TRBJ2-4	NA	CASSQVGGRQGVAKNIQYF	TGCGCCAGCAGCCAAGTAGGGGGGAGACAGGGCGTAGCCAAAAACATTCAGTACTTC
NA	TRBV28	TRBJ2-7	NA	CASSPRGASYEQYF	TGTGCCAGCAGTCCCCGGGGGGCTTCCTACGAGCAGTACTTC
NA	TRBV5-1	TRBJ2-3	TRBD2	CASSTSGSTDTQYF	TGCGCCAGCAGCACCAGCGGGAGTACAGATACGCAGTATTTT
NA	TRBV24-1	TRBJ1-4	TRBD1	CATSEGQANEKLFF	TGTGCCACCAGCGAGGGACAGGCGAATGAAAAACTGTTTTTT
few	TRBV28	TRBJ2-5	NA	CASRNTETQYF	TGTGCCAGCAGGAATACCGAGACCCAGTACTTC
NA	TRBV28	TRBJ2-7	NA	CASSFRQEGSYEQYF	TGTGCCAGCAGTTTCCGCCAGGAAGGGTCCTACGAGCAGTACTTC
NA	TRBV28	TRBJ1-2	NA	CASSFGGRYGYTF	TGTGCCAGCAGTTTCGGGGGCCGCTATGGCTACACCTTC
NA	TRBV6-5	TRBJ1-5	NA	CASQRSSNQPQHF	TGTGCCAGTCAGAGGAGTAGCAATCAGCCCCAGCATTTT
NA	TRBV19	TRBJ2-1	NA	CASSTYNEQFF	TGTGCCAGTAGTACATACAATGAGCAGTTCTTC
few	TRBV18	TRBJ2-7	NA	CASSPERDEQYF	TGTGCCAGCTCACCGGAAAGGGACGAGCAGTACTTC
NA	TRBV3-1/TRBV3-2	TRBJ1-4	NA	CASSQDWGGLGNEKLFF	TGTGCCAGCAGCCAAGATTGGGGGGGACTTGGGAATGAAAAACTGTTTTTT